The T cell receptor beta chain under discussion was sequenced for a study of shared clonotypes between healthy human individuals. The study drew its donors from healthy HIV-negative adults without recent acute infections or vaccinations. CDR1 is SGHRS and CDR2 is YFSETQ in the germline V gene. The V and J ends lost 0 bases and 6 bases respectively, with 10 bases between them. CDR3 size: 14 residues. TCRdb's table, derived via immunoSEQ multiplex PCR, lists solely in-frame clones and lacks some. The data show a few hundred thousand clones, about 97% seen once. The receptor was isolated from a woman in her twenties or thirties in good health. This chain joins TRBV5-1 and TRBJ1-5; D might be TRBD1 (6 bases). The sequenced sample was naive CD4+ T cells sorted from blood. The subset was: CD45RA+ positively selected. The CDR3 protein is CASSLERGGQPQHF. CDR3 bases: TGCGCCAGCAGCTTGGAACGAGGGGGTCAGCCCCAGCATTTT.